This TCR beta chain was retrieved from a study of cytotoxic CD8 clonotypes in ibrutinib-treated CLL. Background on the study: The response samples were taken once patients had been treated for a median of 12 months, range 6 to 36.

On this clone itself: The target antigen is unknown.

This table comes from immunoSEQ multiplex PCR, and its TCRdb copy is limited to in-frame clones, with some not included. Of around 25,000 clones in the sample, just under 70% are singletons; the top ten hold around 28%. The study's findings and limits: Among the clonotypes, public ones were uncommon and contracted or held stable on treatment.

V shed 4 bases, J shed 9 bases, and the junction held 9 bases outside the gene matches. Germline-derived CDR1 and CDR2 are MNHNY and SVGAGI (reference sequence). The CDR3 spans 14 residues. This receptor was identified in a human donor with chronic lymphocytic leukemia. The chain recombines TRBV6-6 with TRBJ2-7; 10 bases map to TRBD2. The material sequenced was PBMCs, taken after 24 months of ibrutinib treatment. The CDR3 loop is CASSSGLAIGRQYF. CDR3 nucleotide sequence: TGTGCCAGCAGTTCGGGACTAGCGATAGGAAGGCAGTACTTC.